Only a few counts were recorded for the clone carrying this T cell receptor beta chain. The ends lost 1 base at V and 2 bases at J; junction bases unmatched: 1. Germline CDR1 reads SEHNR; CDR2 reads FQNEAQ (reference sequence). This CDR3 is built from 15 residues. The whole isolated RNA underwent reverse transcription, so sequencing captured expressed TCRB transcripts. The repertoire was sequenced with immunoSEQ multiplex PCR; TCRdb's copy has only in-frame clones and lacks some. Among roughly 230,000 clones listed, over 7.5% were seen once. The data derive from a study of beta chain features in type 1 diabetes.

This TCR derives from a woman aged 18 to 35 in good health. The V and J genes are TRBV7-9 and TRBJ2-1, with 8 bases matching TRBD1. Source material: naive CD4+ T cells from blood. The CDR3 DNA reads TGTGCCAGCAGCTTAGTCAGGGGGCCCTACAATGAGCAGTTCTTC. It encodes CASSLVRGPYNEQFF.